This T cell receptor beta chain was found in a study of blood T cell repertoires in COVID-19. Background on the study: Both acute and convalescent COVID-19 samples were obtained from the United States, Italy and Spain.

Per the original methods: How many nucleated cells were present was estimated from reference gene primer amplification. Profiling relied on immunoSEQ multiplex PCR, and the TCRdb table lists in-frame clones only, not all of them. The DNA gave D and trimming, while V, J and clone size come from that table. In the table there are about 180,000 clones, approximately 85% of which are singletons. The sample taken for sequencing was peripheral blood. This receptor was identified in a human donor with active or convalescent COVID-19. The donor label of this sample is uncertain.

CDR3 nucleotide sequence: TGTGCCAGCAGTTTGTCGGTTCTCACACAGTCCGGCTACACCTTC. Translated: CASSLSVLTQSGYTF. This rearrangement joins TRBV27 to TRBJ1-2; D is ambiguous. Germline values: CDR1 MNHEY, CDR2 SMNVEV (reference sequence). The CDR3 is 15 amino acids. With 3 bases removed from V and 8 bases from J, the gap between germline ends came to 19 bases.